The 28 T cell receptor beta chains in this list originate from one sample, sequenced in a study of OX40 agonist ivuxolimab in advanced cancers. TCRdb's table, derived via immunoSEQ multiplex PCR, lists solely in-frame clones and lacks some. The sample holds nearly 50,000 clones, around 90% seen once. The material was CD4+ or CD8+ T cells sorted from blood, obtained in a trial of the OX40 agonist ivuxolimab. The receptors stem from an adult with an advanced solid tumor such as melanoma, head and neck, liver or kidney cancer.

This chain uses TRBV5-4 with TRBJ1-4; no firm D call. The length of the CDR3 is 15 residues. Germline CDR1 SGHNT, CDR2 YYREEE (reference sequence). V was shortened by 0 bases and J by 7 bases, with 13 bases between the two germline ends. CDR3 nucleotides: TGTGCCAGCAGCTTGGCCGGGAATGTGGGTGAAAAACTGTTTTTT. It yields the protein CASSLAGNVGEKLFF. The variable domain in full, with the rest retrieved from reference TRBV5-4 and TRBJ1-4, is ETGVTQSPTHLIKTRGQQVTLRCSSQSGHNTVSWYQQALGQGPQFIFQYYREEENGRGNFPPRFSGLQFPNYSSELNVNALELDDSALYLCASSLAGNVGEKLFFGSGTQLSVL.

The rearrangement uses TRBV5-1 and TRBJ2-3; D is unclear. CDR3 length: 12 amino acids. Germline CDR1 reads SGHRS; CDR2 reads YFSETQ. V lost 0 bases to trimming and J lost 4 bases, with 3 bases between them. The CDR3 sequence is CASSLGSDTQYF. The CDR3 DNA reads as TGCGCCAGCAGCTTGGGGTCAGATACGCAGTATTTT.

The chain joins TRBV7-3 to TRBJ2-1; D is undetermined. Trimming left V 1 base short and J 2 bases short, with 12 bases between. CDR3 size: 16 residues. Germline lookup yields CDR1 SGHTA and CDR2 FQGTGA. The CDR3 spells CASSLNPPSPYNEQFF. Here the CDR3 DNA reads TGTGCCAGCAGCTTAAACCCTCCCTCTCCCTACAATGAGCAGTTCTTC.

The CDR3 nucleotides are TGCGCCAGCAGCCAATATTTTACAGGGTACGAGCAGTACTTC. Its translation is CASSQYFTGYEQYF. The J gene is TRBJ2-7, the V gene TRBV4-3; possible D gene TRBD1, 6 bases. V was trimmed by 2 bases and J by 4 bases, leaving 12 bases between them. Germline V gene sequence: CDR1 LGHNA, CDR2 YSLEER. The CDR3 is made up of 14 amino acids.

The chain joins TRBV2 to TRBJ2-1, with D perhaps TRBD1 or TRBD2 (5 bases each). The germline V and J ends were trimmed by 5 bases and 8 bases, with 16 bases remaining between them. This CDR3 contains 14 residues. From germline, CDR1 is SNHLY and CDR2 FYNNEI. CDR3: CASSKIGAPDEQFF. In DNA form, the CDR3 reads TGTGCCAGCAGTAAAATCGGGGCTCCCGATGAGCAGTTCTTC.

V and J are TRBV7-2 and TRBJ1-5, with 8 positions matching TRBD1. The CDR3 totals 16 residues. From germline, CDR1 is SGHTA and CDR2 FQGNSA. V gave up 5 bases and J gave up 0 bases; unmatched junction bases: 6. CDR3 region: CASSPGQVYSNQPQHF. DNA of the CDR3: TGTGCCAGCAGCCCGGGACAGGTTTATAGCAATCAGCCCCAGCATTTT. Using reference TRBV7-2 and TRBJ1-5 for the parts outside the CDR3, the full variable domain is GAGVSQSPSNKVTEKGKDVELRCDPISGHTALYWYRQSLGQGLEFLIYFQGNSAPDKSGLPSDRFSAERTGGSVSTLTIQRTQQEDSAVYLCASSPGQVYSNQPQHFGDGTRLSIL.

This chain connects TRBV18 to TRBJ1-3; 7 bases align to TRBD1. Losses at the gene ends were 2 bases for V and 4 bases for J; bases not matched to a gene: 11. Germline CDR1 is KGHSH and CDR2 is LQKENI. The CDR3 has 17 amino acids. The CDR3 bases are TGTGCCAGCTCACCAAATACCGACAGGGTCCAAGGAAACACCATATATTTT. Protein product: CASSPNTDRVQGNTIYF.

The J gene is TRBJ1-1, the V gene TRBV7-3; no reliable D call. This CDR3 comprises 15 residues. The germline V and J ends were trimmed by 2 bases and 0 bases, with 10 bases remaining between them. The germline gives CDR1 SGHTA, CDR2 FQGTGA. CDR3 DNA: TGTGCCAGCAGCTTACATGCAGGATTGAACACTGAAGCTTTCTTT. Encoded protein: CASSLHAGLNTEAFF.

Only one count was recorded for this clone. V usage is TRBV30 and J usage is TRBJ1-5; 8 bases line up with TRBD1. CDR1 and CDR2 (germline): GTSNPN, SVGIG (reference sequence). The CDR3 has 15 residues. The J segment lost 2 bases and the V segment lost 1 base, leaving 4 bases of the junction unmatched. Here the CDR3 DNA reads TGTGCCTGGAGTGCTGGACAGGGTGGCAATCAGCCCCAGCATTTT. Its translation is CAWSAGQGGNQPQHF.

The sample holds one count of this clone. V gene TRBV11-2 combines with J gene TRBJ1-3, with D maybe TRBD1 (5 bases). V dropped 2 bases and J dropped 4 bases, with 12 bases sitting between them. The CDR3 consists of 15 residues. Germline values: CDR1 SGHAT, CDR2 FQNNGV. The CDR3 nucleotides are TGTGCCAGCAGCTTACAAGGGGCGCAAGGAAACACCATATATTTT. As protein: CASSLQGAQGNTIYF.

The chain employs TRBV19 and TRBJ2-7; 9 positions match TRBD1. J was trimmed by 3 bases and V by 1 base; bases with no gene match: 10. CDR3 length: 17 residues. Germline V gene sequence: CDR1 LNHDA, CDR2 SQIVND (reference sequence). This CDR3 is CASSIGPWGQGYYEQYF. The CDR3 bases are TGTGCCAGTAGTATAGGGCCGTGGGGACAGGGTTACTACGAGCAGTACTTC.

The CDR3: CSVGVSGHMNTEAFF. The CDR3 DNA reads as TGCAGCGTTGGAGTTTCGGGACATATGAACACTGAAGCTTTCTTT. V gene TRBV29-1 combines with J gene TRBJ1-1; weak D call: TRBD1 (6 bases). The CDR3 spans 15 residues. Trimming shortened V by 4 bases and J by 0 bases, and 15 bases separated the two germline ends. Looked up from germline, CDR1 is SQVTM and CDR2 is ANQGSEA.

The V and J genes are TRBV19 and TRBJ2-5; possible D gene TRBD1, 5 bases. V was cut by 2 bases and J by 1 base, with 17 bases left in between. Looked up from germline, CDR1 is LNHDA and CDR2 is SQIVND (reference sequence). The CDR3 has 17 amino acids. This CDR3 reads CASSIQGDRAFQETQYF. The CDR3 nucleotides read TGTGCCAGTAGTATACAGGGCGACAGAGCATTCCAAGAGACCCAGTACTTC.

The CDR3 sequence is CASSEGQGVSGNTIYF. CDR3 coding DNA: TGCGCCAGCAGTGAGGGGCAGGGGGTTTCTGGAAACACCATATATTTT. This chain connects TRBV10-2 to TRBJ1-3, with 7 bases that match TRBD1. CDR3 size: 16 residues. The ends lost 2 bases at V and 1 base at J; junction bases unmatched: 5. Germline-derived CDR1 and CDR2 are WSHSY and SAAADI.

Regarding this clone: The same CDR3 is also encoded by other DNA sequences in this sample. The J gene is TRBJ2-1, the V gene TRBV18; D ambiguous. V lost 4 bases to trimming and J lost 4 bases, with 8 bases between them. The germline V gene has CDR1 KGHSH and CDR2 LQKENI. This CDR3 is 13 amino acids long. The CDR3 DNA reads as TGTGCCAGCTCACTTGGACCTTACAATGAGCAGTTCTTC. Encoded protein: CASSLGPYNEQFF.

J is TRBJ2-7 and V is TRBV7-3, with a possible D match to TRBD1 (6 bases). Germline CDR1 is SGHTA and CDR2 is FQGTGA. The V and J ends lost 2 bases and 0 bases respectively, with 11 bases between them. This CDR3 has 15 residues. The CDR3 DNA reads TGTGCCAGCAGCTTAGATTGGACAGTCTCCTACGAGCAGTACTTC. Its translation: CASSLDWTVSYEQYF.

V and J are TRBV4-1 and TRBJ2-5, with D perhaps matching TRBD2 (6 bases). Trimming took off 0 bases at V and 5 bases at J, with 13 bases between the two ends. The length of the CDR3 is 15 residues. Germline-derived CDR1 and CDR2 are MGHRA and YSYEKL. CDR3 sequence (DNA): TGCGCCAGCAGCCAAGATCCAGCGGGCGGCGAGACCCAGTACTTC. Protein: CASSQDPAGGETQYF.

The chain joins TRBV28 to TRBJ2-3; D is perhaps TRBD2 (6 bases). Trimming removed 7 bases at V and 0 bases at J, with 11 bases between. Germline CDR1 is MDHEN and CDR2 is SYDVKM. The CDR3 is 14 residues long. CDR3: CASNEAGSTDTQYF. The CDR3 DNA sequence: TGTGCCAGCAATGAGGCGGGGAGCACAGATACGCAGTATTTT.

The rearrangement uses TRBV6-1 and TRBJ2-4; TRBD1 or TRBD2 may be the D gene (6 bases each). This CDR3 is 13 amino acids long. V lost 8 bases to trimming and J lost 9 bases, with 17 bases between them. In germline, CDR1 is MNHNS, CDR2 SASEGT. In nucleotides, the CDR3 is TGTGCCAGCTTCTCGGAGGGGGGATCCATTCAGTACTTC. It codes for CASFSEGGSIQYF.

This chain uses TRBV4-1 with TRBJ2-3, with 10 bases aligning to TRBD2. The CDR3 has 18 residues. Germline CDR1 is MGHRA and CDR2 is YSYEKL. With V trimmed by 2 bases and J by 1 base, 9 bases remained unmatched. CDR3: CASSQTLILAGGTDTQYF. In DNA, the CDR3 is TGCGCCAGCAGCCAAACCCTAATTCTAGCGGGGGGCACAGATACGCAGTATTTT.

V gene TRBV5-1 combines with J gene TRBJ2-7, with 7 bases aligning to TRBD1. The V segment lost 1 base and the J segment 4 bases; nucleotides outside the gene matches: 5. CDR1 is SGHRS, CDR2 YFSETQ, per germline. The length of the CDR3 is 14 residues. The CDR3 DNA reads TGCGCCAGCAGCTTGCAGGGGGTCTTATACGAGCAGTACTTC. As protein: CASSLQGVLYEQYF.

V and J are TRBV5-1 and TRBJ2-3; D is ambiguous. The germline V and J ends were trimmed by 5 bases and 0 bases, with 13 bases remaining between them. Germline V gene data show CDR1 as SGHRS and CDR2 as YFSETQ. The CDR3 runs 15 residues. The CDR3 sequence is CASSYPETSTDTQYF. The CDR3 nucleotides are TGCGCCAGCAGTTACCCAGAAACTAGCACAGATACGCAGTATTTT.

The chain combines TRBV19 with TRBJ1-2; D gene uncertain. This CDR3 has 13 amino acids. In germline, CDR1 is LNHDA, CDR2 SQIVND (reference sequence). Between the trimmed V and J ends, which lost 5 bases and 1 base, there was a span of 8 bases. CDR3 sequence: CASSPDGNYGYTF. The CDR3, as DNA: TGTGCCAGTAGTCCAGACGGTAACTATGGCTACACCTTC.

As DNA, the CDR3 is TGTGCCAGCAGTAACCGACAGGGGACTGGCACAGATACGCAGTATTTT. Translating it yields CASSNRQGTGTDTQYF. V usage is TRBV6-6 and J usage is TRBJ2-3; 8 positions agree with TRBD1. The germline V gene has CDR1 MNHNY and CDR2 SVGAGI (reference sequence). After removal of 5 bases from V and 1 base from J, the junction contained 8 bases not matched to a gene. The CDR3 runs to 16 residues.

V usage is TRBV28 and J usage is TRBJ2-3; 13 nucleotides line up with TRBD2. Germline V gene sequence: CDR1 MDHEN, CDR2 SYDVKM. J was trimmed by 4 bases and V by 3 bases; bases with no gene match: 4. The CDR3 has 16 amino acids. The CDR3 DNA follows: TGTGCCAGCAGTTTTTTTGGACTAGCGGGAGCAGATACGCAGTATTTT. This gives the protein CASSFFGLAGADTQYF.

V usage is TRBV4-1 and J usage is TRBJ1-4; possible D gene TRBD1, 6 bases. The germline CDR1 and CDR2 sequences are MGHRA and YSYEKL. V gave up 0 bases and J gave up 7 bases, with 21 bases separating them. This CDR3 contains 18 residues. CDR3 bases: TGCGCCAGCAGCCAAGACTTACATCCGGGAGGGGGAATTGAAAAACTGTTTTTT. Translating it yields CASSQDLHPGGGIEKLFF.

CDR3 sequence (DNA): TGTGCCAGCAGCTTTGGGGGGACGGGAACAGATACGCAGTATTTT. This translates into CASSFGGTGTDTQYF. The chain carries TRBV7-3 and TRBJ2-3, with D perhaps matching TRBD2 (6 bases). The CDR3 is made up of 15 amino acids. V lost 3 bases and J lost 3, with 13 bases in between. CDR1 is SGHTA, CDR2 FQGTGA, per germline.

The CDR3 loop reads CASSPYPGGEAFF. CDR3 DNA: TGTGCCAGCTCACCGTATCCCGGGGGTGAAGCTTTCTTT. The rearrangement links TRBV18 to TRBJ1-1; TRBD1 is a possible D gene (5 bases). This CDR3 comprises 13 residues. The ends were cut back, 3 bases at V and 7 bases at J, with 12 bases in the middle. The germline V gene encodes CDR1 KGHSH and CDR2 LQKENI.